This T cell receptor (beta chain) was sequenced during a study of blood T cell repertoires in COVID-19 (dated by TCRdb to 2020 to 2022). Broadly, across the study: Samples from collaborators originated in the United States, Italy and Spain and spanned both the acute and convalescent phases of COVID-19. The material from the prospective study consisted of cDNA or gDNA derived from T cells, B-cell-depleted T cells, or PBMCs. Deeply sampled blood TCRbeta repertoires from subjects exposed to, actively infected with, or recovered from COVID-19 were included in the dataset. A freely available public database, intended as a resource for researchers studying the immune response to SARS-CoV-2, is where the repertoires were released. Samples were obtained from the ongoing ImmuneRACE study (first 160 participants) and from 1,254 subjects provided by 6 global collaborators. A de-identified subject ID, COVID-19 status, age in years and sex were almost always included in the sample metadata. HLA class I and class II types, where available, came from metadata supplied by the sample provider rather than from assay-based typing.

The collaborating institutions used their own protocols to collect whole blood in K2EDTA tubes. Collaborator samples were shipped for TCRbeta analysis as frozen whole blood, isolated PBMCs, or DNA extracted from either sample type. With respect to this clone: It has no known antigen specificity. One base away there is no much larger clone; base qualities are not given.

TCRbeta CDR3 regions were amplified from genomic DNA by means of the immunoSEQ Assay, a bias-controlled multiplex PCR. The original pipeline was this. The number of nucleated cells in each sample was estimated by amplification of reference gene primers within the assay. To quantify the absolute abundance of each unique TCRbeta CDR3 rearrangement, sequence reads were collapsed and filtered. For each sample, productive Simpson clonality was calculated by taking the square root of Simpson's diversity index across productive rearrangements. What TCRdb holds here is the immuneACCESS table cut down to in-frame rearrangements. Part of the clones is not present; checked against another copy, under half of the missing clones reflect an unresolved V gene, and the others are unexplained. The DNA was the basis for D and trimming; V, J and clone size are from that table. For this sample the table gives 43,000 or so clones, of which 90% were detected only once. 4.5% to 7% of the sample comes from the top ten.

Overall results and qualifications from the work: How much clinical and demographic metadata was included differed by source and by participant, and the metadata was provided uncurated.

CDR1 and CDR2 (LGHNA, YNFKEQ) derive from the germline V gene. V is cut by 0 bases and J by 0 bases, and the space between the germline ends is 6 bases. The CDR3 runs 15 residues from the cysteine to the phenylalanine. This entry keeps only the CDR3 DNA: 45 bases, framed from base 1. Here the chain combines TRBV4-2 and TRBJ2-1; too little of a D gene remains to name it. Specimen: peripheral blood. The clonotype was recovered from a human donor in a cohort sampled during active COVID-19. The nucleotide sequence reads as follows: TGTGCCAGCAGCCAAGATTGGAGCTCCTACAATGAGCAGTTCTTC. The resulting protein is CASSQDWSSYNEQFF.